A single sample gave rise to the 18 T cell receptor beta chains below, sequenced in a study of identical twins. Via MiXCR, TCRdb re-called the 5' RACE reads, giving one row per CDR3 protein. The data contain 250,000 to 300,000 distinct CDR3 sequences, around 8% of them singletons. The same sample was also studied in work on yellow fever vaccine responses in identical twins.

The sequencing sample was made of CD8+ T cells sorted from blood. The receptors come from a woman younger than 30 in good health.

This clonotype was observed a few times. V usage is TRBV27 and J usage is TRBJ2-2; no clear D. Trimming stripped 3 bases from V and 5 bases from J, with 13 bases between. From germline, CDR1 is MNHEY and CDR2 SMNVEV (reference sequence). The length of the CDR3 is 15 residues. The CDR3 DNA reads TGTGCCAGCAGTTTGATCCACATGGGAACCGGGGAGCTGTTTTTT. Protein: CASSLIHMGTGELFF.

This clonotype was counted ten times or more. The chain links TRBV5-1 to TRBJ2-1, with 15 bases matching TRBD2. CDR3 size: 19 residues. V trimming: 4 bases; J trimming: 7 bases; junction bases outside the gene matches: 15. CDR1 and CDR2 from the germline V gene are SGHRS and YFSETQ. In DNA, the CDR3 is TGCGCCAGCAGCCCAGGGGGACTAGCGGGAGGCCTAGAACTGAATGAGCAGTTCTTC. Its translation: CASSPGGLAGGLELNEQFF.

The gene calls are TRBV4-1 and TRBJ2-5; D remains ambiguous. This CDR3 region has 15 residues. Between the trimmed V and J ends, which lost 3 bases and 2 bases, there was a span of 13 bases. Germline V gene sequence: CDR1 MGHRA, CDR2 YSYEKL. The CDR3 nucleotides are TGCGCCAGCAGCCACCCGGCCGACGGTCAAGAGACCCAGTACTTC. Protein: CASSHPADGQETQYF.

This clonotype has a handful of counts. The rearrangement joins TRBV15 to TRBJ2-1; no clear D gene. Trimming pared 0 bases from V and 7 bases from J, leaving 4 bases between. The CDR3 is 12 amino acids. Germline lookup yields CDR1 LNHNV and CDR2 YYDKDF (reference sequence). The CDR3 reads CATSRDWNEQFF. The CDR3 DNA sequence: TGTGCCACCAGCAGAGATTGGAATGAGCAGTTCTTC.

V gene TRBV6-2 or TRBV6-3 combines with J gene TRBJ2-5; D ambiguous. V lost 3 bases and J lost 1, with 6 bases in between. This CDR3 spans 13 amino acids. Germline CDR1 reads MNHEY; CDR2 reads SVGEGT. The CDR3 DNA sequence: TGTGCCAGCAGTTATTATCTCCAAGAGACCCAGTACTTC. This sequence encodes CASSYYLQETQYF.

This clonotype was counted at least ten times. The V and J genes are TRBV7-9 and TRBJ2-1, with D possibly matching TRBD2 (6 bases). The CDR3 spans 16 residues. The V gene's germline CDR1 is SEHNR and CDR2 FQNEAQ (reference sequence). Trimming removed 7 bases at V and 4 bases at J, with 20 bases between. The CDR3 reads CASTFLRDSKYNEQFF. DNA for the CDR3: TGTGCCAGCACCTTCCTTCGGGACTCGAAGTACAATGAGCAGTTCTTC.

V and J are TRBV7-3 and TRBJ2-1, with unresolved D. This CDR3 has 14 residues. Per germline, CDR1 SGHTA and CDR2 FQGTGA. V lost 2 bases to trimming and J lost 5 bases, with 10 bases between them. The CDR3 DNA reads TGTGCCAGCAGCTTATTAAACGGAGACAATGAGCAGTTCTTC. It encodes CASSLLNGDNEQFF.

This clonotype has at least ten counts. This chain links TRBV6-2 or TRBV6-3 with TRBJ2-3; no definite D call. Looked up from germline, CDR1 is MNHEY and CDR2 is SVGEGT. Trimming cost V 1 base and J 4 bases, with 18 bases left between them. The CDR3 consists of 17 residues. CDR3 DNA: TGTGCCAGCAGTTACTTACCGGACCTTCAAGACTCAGATACGCAGTATTTT. As protein: CASSYLPDLQDSDTQYF.

This clonotype has only a few counts. The chain uses TRBV7-3 and TRBJ2-1, with D perhaps assigned TRBD1 or TRBD2 (5 bases each). The CDR3 is 13 residues long. The germline V gene encodes CDR1 SGHTA and CDR2 FQGTGA. Trimming shortened V by 5 bases and J by 9 bases, and 14 bases separated the two germline ends. CDR3 sequence reads: CASSHGGGGEQFF. In DNA form, the CDR3 reads TGTGCCAGCAGCCACGGTGGTGGGGGTGAGCAGTTCTTC.

This clonotype was seen a handful of times. The chain carries TRBV7-3 and TRBJ2-1; D perhaps matches TRBD2 (5 bases). Germline loops: CDR1 SGHTA, CDR2 FQGTGA. Trimming pared 5 bases from V and 8 bases from J, leaving 13 bases between. CDR3 length equals 13 residues. The CDR3 here is CASSERFGDEQFF. The CDR3 bases are TGTGCCAGCAGCGAGAGGTTCGGGGATGAGCAGTTCTTC.

The chain recombines TRBV6-2 or TRBV6-3 with TRBJ2-3; 11 bases align to TRBD2. The V and J ends lost 1 base and 0 bases, in that order; junction bases with no gene match: 6. The CDR3 extends over 18 amino acids. Germline V gene lookup returns CDR1 MNHEY and CDR2 SVGEGT. The CDR3, as DNA: TGTGCCAGCAGTTACTTCCTAGCGGGAGGACTAAGCACAGATACGCAGTATTTT. Protein product: CASSYFLAGGLSTDTQYF.

This clonotype came up many times. The rearrangement links TRBV7-8 to TRBJ2-1, with D perhaps TRBD1 (8 bases). V lost 8 bases and J 0 bases, leaving 14 bases between the germline ends. The CDR3 extends over 15 amino acids. CDR1 is SGHVS and CDR2 is FQNEAQ in the germline V gene. Here the CDR3 DNA reads TGTGCCAGCCTGAGCGGGACAGGCTCCTACAATGAGCAGTTCTTC. It translates to CASLSGTGSYNEQFF.

This clonotype was observed a few times. This chain joins TRBV7-6 and TRBJ2-3; 13 nucleotides agree with TRBD2. The V segment lost 5 bases and the J segment 6 bases; nucleotides outside the gene matches: 2. Germline loops: CDR1 SGHVS, CDR2 FNYEAQ. The CDR3 length is 14 residues. The CDR3, as DNA: TGTGCCAGCAGCCCGGGACTAGCGGGGGATACGCAGTATTTT. It is translated as CASSPGLAGDTQYF.

This clonotype was observed many times. This chain joins TRBV11-2 and TRBJ2-1; no reliable D call. The V gene's germline CDR1 is SGHAT and CDR2 FQNNGV. V was shortened by 2 bases and J by 7 bases, with 12 bases between the two germline ends. The CDR3 runs 14 residues. This chain's CDR3 is CASSLSALTNEQFF. CDR3 sequence (DNA): TGTGCCAGCAGCTTATCCGCCCTTACGAATGAGCAGTTCTTC. Full variable domain (remainder filled in from reference TRBV11-2 and TRBJ2-1): EAGVAQSPRYKIIEKRQSVAFWCNPISGHATLYWYQQILGQGPKLLIQFQNNGVVDDSQLPKDRFSAERLKGVDSTLKIQPAKLEDSAVYLCASSLSALTNEQFFGPGTRLTVL.

This chain links TRBV11-3 with TRBJ2-3; the D is unclear. Germline CDR1 SGHNT, CDR2 YENEEA. V was shortened by 0 bases and J by 2 bases, with 9 bases between the two germline ends. The CDR3 covers 15 residues. The CDR3 coding sequence is TGTGCCAGCAGCTTAGATGGTCTGATCACAGATACGCAGTATTTT. Its translation is CASSLDGLITDTQYF. Combining the CDR3 with reference TRBV11-3 and TRBJ2-3 gives the whole variable domain EAGVVQSPRYKIIEKKQPVAFWCNPISGHNTLYWYLQNLGQGPELLIRYENEEAVDDSQLPKDRFSAERLKGVDSTLKIQPAELGDSAVYLCASSLDGLITDTQYFGPGTRLTVL.

This chain links TRBV24-1 with TRBJ2-2, with 11 bases identical to TRBD1. The J segment lost 1 base and the V segment lost 1 base, leaving 4 bases of the junction unmatched. Germline-derived CDR1 and CDR2 are KGHDR and SFDVKD. The CDR3 loop spans 18 amino acids. CDR3 in amino acids: CATSDLRGQGVNTGELFF. CDR3 bases: TGTGCCACCAGTGATTTACGGGGACAGGGGGTGAACACCGGGGAGCTGTTTTTT.

In this sample, this clonotype turned up a few times. The rearrangement links TRBV6-1 to TRBJ2-7; possible D gene TRBD1, 6 bases. The germline V gene encodes CDR1 MNHNS and CDR2 SASEGT. The V end lost 5 bases, the J end lost 5 bases, and 16 bases lay between the germline ends. This CDR3 comprises 14 residues. The CDR3 loop reads CASSLGQTQDEQYF. CDR3 bases: TGTGCCAGCAGTCTCGGACAGACTCAGGACGAGCAGTACTTC.

The rearrangement links TRBV11-2 to TRBJ2-1, with D perhaps matching TRBD1 or TRBD2 (5 bases each). This CDR3 has 15 amino acids. V was cut by 0 bases and J by 4 bases, with 10 bases left in between. Germline CDR1 is SGHAT and CDR2 is FQNNGV. CDR3 sequence: CASSLDTGLYNEQFF. The CDR3 DNA is TGTGCCAGCAGCTTAGACACGGGGCTATACAATGAGCAGTTCTTC.